These 32 T cell receptor beta chains came from one sample sequenced in a study of beta chain features in type 1 diabetes. These TCRs are of unknown antigen specificity. The study reverse transcribed the entire isolated RNA, so it sequenced expressed TCRB transcripts. Sequenced by immunoSEQ multiplex PCR; TCRdb stores in-frame clones only, minus some. The sample records about 740,000 clones, roughly 13% being singletons. Study results and limitations: Among patients with Type 1 diabetes, TCRB CDR3s were moderately but significantly shorter in every one of the four CD4+ subsets.

The sequenced material came from naive CD4+ T cells from blood. These receptors were collected from a man aged 18 to 29 with type 1 diabetes.

The chain's CDR3 is CASSWGNGDTQYF. The CDR3 region has the DNA TGTGCCAGCAGCTGGGGAAACGGGGATACGCAGTATTTT. The chain employs TRBV7-8 and TRBJ2-3; no clear D. Trimming stripped 4 bases from V and 6 bases from J, with 11 bases between. The CDR3 sequence is 13 residues long. CDR1 is SGHVS, CDR2 FQNEAQ, per germline.

In this sample, this clone turned up a few times. The V call is TRBV10-1, the J call TRBJ2-7; D tentatively reads TRBD1 or TRBD2 (6 bases each). Trimming took off 2 bases at V and 5 bases at J, with 16 bases between the two ends. CDR3 length equals 15 residues. From germline, CDR1 is WNHNN and CDR2 SYGVQD (reference sequence). The CDR3: CASSEAGRGPHEQYF. CDR3 bases: TGCGCCAGCAGTGAGGCGGGACGGGGGCCTCACGAGCAGTACTTC.

This clone was found a few times. The genes are TRBV20-1 and TRBJ1-4; D not certain. The germline V gene has CDR1 DFQATT and CDR2 SNEGSKA (reference sequence). Trimming took 5 bases from V and 8 from J, leaving 9 bases between them. This CDR3 has 11 amino acids. The CDR3 loop is CSAFYGEKLFF. The CDR3 nucleotides read TGCAGTGCTTTCTATGGGGAAAAACTGTTTTTT.

The chain is built from TRBV10-1 and TRBJ2-1, with D perhaps being TRBD1 or TRBD2 (5 bases each). V lost 1 base, J lost 4 bases, and 11 bases lay in between. Germline assignment: CDR1 WNHNN and CDR2 SYGVQD (reference sequence). CDR3 size: 15 residues. This CDR3 is CASSEYRGPYNEQFF. The CDR3 DNA reads TGCGCCAGCAGTGAGTACCGGGGCCCTTACAATGAGCAGTTCTTC.

This clone occurred a few times. The chain links TRBV30 to TRBJ1-3, with TRBD1 as a possible D gene (5 bases). Germline CDR1 is GTSNPN and CDR2 is SVGIG (reference sequence). Trimming took 0 bases from V and 0 from J, leaving 9 bases between them. The CDR3 runs to 15 residues. The CDR3 sequence: CAWSVPGRSGNTIYF. The CDR3 coding sequence is TGTGCCTGGAGTGTACCAGGGCGCTCTGGAAACACCATATATTTT.

This chain joins TRBV10-2 and TRBJ1-3, with 7 bases fitting TRBD1. The V segment lost 6 bases and the J segment 3 bases; nucleotides outside the gene matches: 11. The germline CDR1 and CDR2 sequences are WSHSY and SAAADI. The CDR3 length is 16 residues. In DNA form, the CDR3 reads TGCGCCAGCAGCCCCACAGGGGCAGTCGATGGAAACACCATATATTTT. Its translation is CASSPTGAVDGNTIYF.

This chain joins TRBV6-5 and TRBJ1-1, with a possible D match to TRBD1 (5 bases). Per the germline V gene, CDR1 is MNHEY and CDR2 is SVGAGI. The ends were cut back, 3 bases at V and 3 bases at J, with 11 bases in the middle. The CDR3 length is 14 residues. The DNA of the CDR3 is TGTGCCAGCAGTTATTTAAGGGGTGACACTGAAGCTTTCTTT. Translating it yields CASSYLRGDTEAFF.

This clone has ten or more counts. J is TRBJ2-5 and V is TRBV15; D unclear. The length of the CDR3 is 12 residues. Per the germline V gene, CDR1 is LNHNV and CDR2 is YYDKDF (reference sequence). The germline V and J ends were trimmed by 1 base and 5 bases, with 5 bases remaining between them. CDR3 sequence: CATSRVSETQYF. DNA of the CDR3: TGTGCCACCAGCAGAGTCTCGGAGACCCAGTACTTC. Together with reference TRBV15 and TRBJ2-5, the CDR3 gives the full variable domain: DAMVIQNPRYQVTQFGKPVTLSCSQTLNHNVMYWYQQKSSQAPKLLFHYYDKDFNNEADTPDNFQSRRPNTSFCFLDIRSPGLGDTAMYLCATSRVSETQYFGPGTRLLVL.

The chain recombines TRBV29-1 with TRBJ2-7; unclear D gene. Germline V lookup: CDR1 SQVTM, CDR2 ANQGSEA. CDR3 length equals 12 residues. V dropped 5 bases and J dropped 0 bases, with 8 bases sitting between them. CDR3 protein: CSVHGISYEQYF. The CDR3 bases are TGCAGCGTTCATGGGATCTCCTACGAGCAGTACTTC.

This clone appeared a few times. The chain employs TRBV6-5 and TRBJ2-7; 8 nucleotides line up with TRBD1. Per the germline V gene, CDR1 is MNHEY and CDR2 is SVGAGI. The CDR3 is 13 amino acids. Germline trimming cut 5 bases from V and 3 bases from J; bases unmatched to any gene: 3. The chain's CDR3 is CASSVTGDYEQYF. For the CDR3, the DNA is TGTGCCAGCAGTGTGACAGGGGACTACGAGCAGTACTTC.

The V gene is TRBV7-8, the J gene TRBJ1-5; 9 bases fit TRBD1. Germline V gene lookup returns CDR1 SGHVS and CDR2 FQNEAQ. The V segment lost 5 bases and the J segment 0 bases; nucleotides outside the gene matches: 5. There are 16 residues in the CDR3. The CDR3 spells CASSEGTGPSNQPQHF. The CDR3 DNA sequence: TGTGCCAGCAGCGAGGGGACAGGGCCTAGCAATCAGCCCCAGCATTTT.

This clone has only a few counts. V is TRBV5-1 and J is TRBJ2-2; 8 bases match TRBD1. Germline CDR1 SGHRS, CDR2 YFSETQ. Unmatched junction bases numbered 8, after V lost 2 bases and J lost 8 bases. This CDR3 has 15 residues. Here the CDR3 DNA reads TGCGCCAGCAGCTTCGGACAGGGTATTTCGGGGGAGCTGTTTTTT. Its protein is CASSFGQGISGELFF. The full variable domain, completed using reference TRBV5-1 and TRBJ2-2, is KAGVTQTPRYLIKTRGQQVTLSCSPISGHRSVSWYQQTPGQGLQFLFEYFSETQRNKGNFPGRFSGRQFSNSRSEMNVSTLELGDSALYLCASSFGQGISGELFFGEGSRLTVL.

This clone was detected a few times. The chain is built from TRBV19 and TRBJ1-1, with unresolved D. From germline, CDR1 is LNHDA and CDR2 SQIVND (reference sequence). The CDR3 runs 15 residues. The V end lost 3 bases, the J end lost 0 bases, and 11 bases lay between the germline ends. The chain's CDR3 is CASSIHGALNTEAFF. The CDR3 bases are TGTGCCAGTAGTATTCACGGAGCTTTGAACACTGAAGCTTTCTTT.

This clone was recorded a few times. The chain uses TRBV5-1 and TRBJ1-2, with TRBD1 matching 7 bases. The CDR3 has 14 residues. Looked up from germline, CDR1 is SGHRS and CDR2 is YFSETQ. Trimming cost V 3 bases and J 6 bases; bases outside gene matches: 8. DNA of the CDR3: TGCGCCAGCAGCTCCCATGAGACAGGGAATGGCTACACCTTC. Encoded protein: CASSSHETGNGYTF.

This clone was recorded a few times. The chain carries TRBV9 and TRBJ2-1, with 13 bases that match TRBD2. Germline CDR1 is SGDLS and CDR2 is YYNGEE. There are 16 residues in the CDR3. V was pared by 2 bases and J by 3 bases, with 2 bases of the junction left unmatched. CDR3 loop: CASSVGTSGIYNEQFF. The CDR3 nucleotides are TGTGCCAGCAGCGTGGGGACTAGCGGGATCTACAATGAGCAGTTCTTC.

This rearrangement joins TRBV27 to TRBJ1-1; 8 bases are a match to TRBD1. J lost 4 bases, V lost 3 bases, and 7 bases had no gene match. Germline V CDR1 and CDR2: MNHEY, SMNVEV (reference sequence). The CDR3 has 15 residues. CDR3 sequence: CASSLGRGQRTEAFF. The CDR3 DNA sequence: TGTGCCAGCAGTTTGGGCAGGGGGCAGCGCACTGAAGCTTTCTTT.

The rearrangement joins TRBV11-2 to TRBJ2-2; 7 nucleotides align to TRBD1. The CDR3 loop spans 15 amino acids. Germline lookup yields CDR1 SGHAT and CDR2 FQNNGV. V was pared by 4 bases and J by 6 bases, with 8 bases of the junction left unmatched. CDR3 protein: CASSSQGVFAGELFF. Here the CDR3 DNA reads TGTGCCAGCAGCTCCCAGGGGGTATTCGCCGGGGAGCTGTTTTTT. Full variable domain (outside the CDR3, taken from reference TRBV11-2 and TRBJ2-2): EAGVAQSPRYKIIEKRQSVAFWCNPISGHATLYWYQQILGQGPKLLIQFQNNGVVDDSQLPKDRFSAERLKGVDSTLKIQPAKLEDSAVYLCASSSQGVFAGELFFGEGSRLTVL.

This chain links TRBV7-2 with TRBJ2-4, with 7 bases matching TRBD1. CDR3 size: 14 residues. CDR1 SGHTA and CDR2 FQGNSA come from the germline V gene. Trimming cost V 4 bases and J 4 bases; bases outside gene matches: 4. The DNA for the CDR3 is TGTGCCAGCAGCTCTACGGGACAGAAAAACATTCAGTACTTC. As protein: CASSSTGQKNIQYF.

The sample holds a few counts of this clone. The chain combines TRBV29-1 with TRBJ2-1, with unresolved D. The CDR3 has 11 residues. Germline lookup yields CDR1 SQVTM and CDR2 ANQGSEA. V was pared by 4 bases and J by 4 bases, with 5 bases between. The CDR3 here is CSVGQYNEQFF. CDR3 nucleotide sequence: TGCAGCGTTGGGCAGTACAATGAGCAGTTCTTC.

With respect to this clone: This same CDR3 is encoded by further DNA sequences in the sample. The chain couples TRBV19 to TRBJ1-2; D unclear. V lost 3 bases and J 0 bases, leaving 5 bases between the germline ends. Germline V lookup: CDR1 LNHDA, CDR2 SQIVND (reference sequence). The CDR3 consists of 13 residues. This chain's CDR3 is CASSMGTNYGYTF. In DNA form, the CDR3 reads TGTGCCAGTAGTATGGGGACTAACTATGGCTACACCTTC.

The chain is built from TRBV5-8 and TRBJ2-2; TRBD1 matches 8 bases. Losses at the gene ends were 0 bases for V and 4 bases for J; bases not matched to a gene: 2. This CDR3 spans 15 amino acids. Germline lookup yields CDR1 SGHTS and CDR2 YDEGEE. DNA for the CDR3: TGTGCCAGCAGCTTGGGGACAGGGTCCACCGGGGAGCTGTTTTTT. This encodes CASSLGTGSTGELFF.

This clone has more than one count but fewer than ten. The rearrangement links TRBV7-2 to TRBJ2-1, with TRBD2 matching 8 bases. Germline values: CDR1 SGHTA, CDR2 FQGNSA. CDR3 length: 15 residues. The V and J ends lost 0 bases and 4 bases, in that order; junction bases with no gene match: 2. The CDR3 protein is CASSLAAGGYNEQFF. Here the CDR3 DNA reads TGTGCCAGCAGCTTAGCCGCGGGGGGATACAATGAGCAGTTCTTC.

There are a few counts of this clone. The chain recombines TRBV30 with TRBJ2-1, with 13 bases that match TRBD2. V shed 2 bases and J 8 bases; nucleotides not matched to a gene: 15. This CDR3 has 18 amino acids. Germline V CDR1 and CDR2: GTSNPN, SVGIG (reference sequence). The CDR3 sequence is CAWSLFWGLAGKVDEQFF. The CDR3 DNA reads as TGTGCCTGGAGTTTATTTTGGGGACTAGCGGGGAAGGTAGATGAGCAGTTCTTC.

This clone was counted only a few times. V is TRBV10-3 and J is TRBJ2-2; tentatively, D is TRBD2 (6 bases). CDR3 length: 16 amino acids. Trimming took off 4 bases at V and 6 bases at J, with 18 bases between the two ends. From germline, CDR1 is ENHRY and CDR2 SYGVKD. CDR3 in DNA: TGTGCCATCAGTGGAGAAGGATCGGGGGATCCCGGGGAGCTGTTTTTT. Translated: CAISGEGSGDPGELFF.

This chain connects TRBV2 to TRBJ1-5; perhaps TRBD1 as D (6 bases). This CDR3 comprises 16 residues. Deletions cut 6 bases from V and 0 bases from J, with 15 bases between. Germline V gives CDR1 SNHLY, CDR2 FYNNEI. Here the CDR3 DNA reads TGTGCCAGCAGGGCCCCCCAGGGGTATAGCAATCAGCCCCAGCATTTT. Its translation: CASRAPQGYSNQPQHF.

The chain carries TRBV30 and TRBJ2-2; D is undetermined. V lost 2 bases and J lost 6, with 7 bases in between. Germline CDR1 is GTSNPN and CDR2 is SVGIG (reference sequence). There are 12 residues in the CDR3. The CDR3 protein is CAWSQPAGELFF. For the CDR3, the DNA is TGTGCCTGGAGTCAGCCTGCCGGGGAGCTGTTTTTT.

The chain combines TRBV29-1 with TRBJ2-3, with 10 nucleotides matching TRBD2. Trimming at V came to 6 bases and at J to 8 bases, leaving 8 bases not matched to a gene. Looked up from germline, CDR1 is SQVTM and CDR2 is ANQGSEA. This CDR3 has 13 residues. The CDR3 sequence: CSVPSGGVGTQYF. The CDR3, as DNA: TGCAGCGTCCCGAGCGGGGGGGTGGGTACGCAGTATTTT.

This clone turned up a few times. The chain employs TRBV27 and TRBJ2-7; tentative D call: TRBD1 (6 bases). The CDR3 spans 12 residues. V was shortened by 6 bases and J by 0 bases, with 6 bases between the two germline ends. Germline V gene lookup returns CDR1 MNHEY and CDR2 SMNVEV (reference sequence). The CDR3 sequence: CASRDSSYEQYF. CDR3 coding DNA: TGTGCCAGCAGGGACAGCTCCTACGAGCAGTACTTC.

The chain links TRBV6-1 to TRBJ2-3; 8 positions match TRBD2. The germline CDR1 and CDR2 sequences are MNHNS and SASEGT. Trimming cost V 6 bases and J 2 bases; bases outside gene matches: 4. The CDR3 has 14 residues. CDR3 sequence: CASRRGANTDTQYF. As DNA, the CDR3 is TGTGCCAGCAGGCGGGGGGCCAACACAGATACGCAGTATTTT.

This sequence joins TRBV27 and TRBJ1-5; 9 bases are shared with TRBD1. Germline values: CDR1 MNHEY, CDR2 SMNVEV (reference sequence). The CDR3 has 15 amino acids. J lost 3 bases, V lost 6 bases, and 6 bases had no gene match. For the CDR3, the DNA is TGTGCCAGCAGGCGGACAGGGGATAACAATCAGCCCCAGCATTTT. Amino acids: CASRRTGDNNQPQHF.

This clone has just a few counts. The V gene is TRBV30, the J gene TRBJ2-5; D possibly matches TRBD1 or TRBD2 (5 bases each). Trimming shortened V by 1 base and J by 3 bases, and 15 bases separated the two germline ends. Germline-derived CDR1 and CDR2 are GTSNPN and SVGIG (reference sequence). The CDR3 sequence is 15 residues long. In DNA form, the CDR3 reads TGTGCCTGGAGTGGGCTGGGACCCTTAGAAGAGACCCAGTACTTC. Protein sequence: CAWSGLGPLEETQYF.

This chain uses TRBV30 with TRBJ1-2, with D uncertain. The V gene lost 0 bases and the J gene lost 4 bases, with 6 bases spanning the gap. Germline V CDR1 and CDR2: GTSNPN, SVGIG (reference sequence). The CDR3 is made up of 12 amino acids. The CDR3 here is CAWSVSVYGYTF. The CDR3 DNA sequence: TGTGCCTGGAGTGTAAGCGTCTATGGCTACACCTTC. The whole variable domain, filled in from reference TRBV30 and TRBJ1-2, reads SQTIHQWPATLVQPVGSPLSLECTVEGTSNPNLYWYRQAAGRGLQLLFYSVGIGQISSEVPQNLSASRPQDRQFILSSKKLLLSDSGFYLCAWSVSVYGYTFGSGTRLTVV.